This entry concerns a single T cell receptor beta chain. The method was immunoSEQ multiplex PCR; TCRdb's version includes in-frame clones alone and lacks a portion of them. This sample has tens of thousands of clones, with 65% to 85% found just once. This specimen belongs to a study of neoadjuvant anti-PD-1 for oral cavity cancer. Trimming took off 6 bases at V and 2 bases at J, with 13 bases between the two ends. Per germline, CDR1 SGHRS and CDR2 YFSETQ. This CDR3 is built from 14 residues. Cohort: HPV-negative, locally advanced oral cavity squamous cell carcinoma patients. Blood cells were analyzed directly, without culture or expansion.

This TCR derives from a person aged 35 to 85 with oral cavity squamous cell carcinoma. The source material was PBMCs, sampled before nivolumab (anti-PD-1) treatment. The V call is TRBV5-1, the J call TRBJ2-3; no reliable D call. The CDR3: CASTSSDPTDTQYF. In DNA form, the CDR3 reads TGCGCCAGCACATCCTCAGACCCCACAGATACGCAGTATTTT.